This entry concerns a single TCR beta chain. These data are taken from a study of identical twins. TCRdb called the 5' RACE reads again in MiXCR, with one record for every CDR3 protein. Of about 1.7 million distinct CDR3 sequences detected, about 30% appear once; the ten largest clones hold 0.27%. The length of the CDR3 is 19 residues. In germline, CDR1 is MDHEN, CDR2 SYDVKM. The receptor comes from a newborn girl in good health. The source material was cord blood. The J gene is TRBJ2-1, the V gene TRBV28; TRBD1 agrees at 8 bases. The J call may be wrong; the DNA end is better matched by TRBJ2-7. In nucleotides, the CDR3 is TGTGCCAGCAGTTTTTTCCCAGGGGGCTCTTTCAGCTCCTACAATGAGCAGTACTTC. This gives the protein CASSFFPGGSFSSYNEQYF.